What follows describes a single T cell receptor beta chain. The sample comes from a study of OX40 agonist ivuxolimab in advanced cancers. At the level of the study: Mean age about 60 years, range about 23 to 85; 82.7% male.

Germline V gene lookup returns CDR1 KGHSH and CDR2 LQKENI. The CDR3 spans 16 residues. Trimming removed 2 bases from V and 0 bases from J, with 11 bases in between. Libraries were prepared by immunoSEQ multiplex PCR; TCRdb keeps only in-frame clonotypes and omits some of them. The sample contains some 46,000 clones, around 85% of which appear only once. The clonotype comes from an adult with an advanced solid tumor such as melanoma, head and neck, liver or kidney cancer. Here the sequenced sample was CD4+ or CD8+ T cells sorted from blood, taken in a trial of the OX40 agonist ivuxolimab. The J gene is TRBJ1-3, the V gene TRBV18, with no clear D. The CDR3 here is CASSPALETSGNTIYF. The CDR3, as DNA: TGTGCCAGCTCACCAGCCCTCGAGACCTCTGGAAACACCATATATTTT. Based on the CDR3 plus reference TRBV18 and TRBJ1-3, the full variable domain is NAGVMQNPRHLVRRRGQEARLRCSPMKGHSHVYWYRQLPEEGLKFMVYLQKENIIDESGMPKERFSAEFPKEGPSILRIQQVVRGDSAAYFCASSPALETSGNTIYFGEGSWLTVV.